A single sample gave rise to the 2 T cell receptor beta chains below, sequenced in a study of T cell repertoires in cytomegalovirus infection. Via MiXCR, TCRdb re-called the reads, giving one row per CDR3 protein. Of approximately 630,000 distinct CDR3 sequences in the sample, 24% were seen once. Sequenced material: CD8+ T cells from PBMCs. These receptors were obtained from a human donor in good health (CMV status not recorded). Some clones in this sample may be carry-over from other donors' samples.

The chain recombines TRBV25-1 with TRBJ1-4; no firm D call. CDR1 MGHDK and CDR2 SYGVNS come from the germline V gene. CDR3 length: 16 residues. V was clipped by 6 bases and J by 4 bases, with 18 bases between them. CDR3 in DNA: TGTGCCAGCAGCGATTCTCGGGTTGATGGTAATGAAAAACTGTTTTTT. Translation gives CASSDSRVDGNEKLFF. Supplemented by reference TRBV25-1 and TRBJ1-4, the full variable domain reads EADIYQTPRYLVIGTGKKITLECSQTMGHDKMYWYQQDPGMELHLIHYSYGVNSTEKGDLSSESTVSRIRTEHFPLTLESARPSHTSQYLCASSDSRVDGNEKLFFGSGTQLSVL.

This chain connects TRBV2 to TRBJ2-1; D is perhaps TRBD2 (6 bases). Trimming shortened V by 2 bases and J by 0 bases, and 14 bases separated the two germline ends. The CDR3 runs 17 residues. CDR1 is SNHLY and CDR2 is FYNNEI in the germline V gene. The DNA for the CDR3 is TGTGCCAGCAGTGAATTATCCGTGGGGGGCTCCTACAATGAGCAGTTCTTC. This codes for CASSELSVGGSYNEQFF.